The 18 T cell receptor beta chains in this list originate from one sample, sequenced in a study of OX40 agonist ivuxolimab in advanced cancers. Sequencing was performed with immunoSEQ multiplex PCR; in TCRdb, only in-frame clones are kept and a portion is missing. Altogether over 55,000 clones are present, roughly 92% being singletons, with the ten largest covering less than 2.5%. The material was CD4+ or CD8+ T cells sorted from blood, obtained in a trial of the OX40 agonist ivuxolimab. Every receptor here comes from an adult with an advanced solid tumor such as melanoma, head and neck, liver or kidney cancer.

The rearrangement joins TRBV28 to TRBJ1-5; no clear D. Trimming cost V 3 bases and J 0 bases, with 6 bases left between them. The CDR3 is 14 residues long. Germline V gene lookup returns CDR1 MDHEN and CDR2 SYDVKM. CDR3 protein: CASSFGNSNQPQHF. As DNA, the CDR3 is TGTGCCAGCAGTTTTGGCAATAGCAATCAGCCCCAGCATTTT.

This clone showed up just once. V usage is TRBV5-4 and J usage is TRBJ2-7, with 11 positions matching TRBD2. Germline V gives CDR1 SGHNT, CDR2 YYREEE (reference sequence). This CDR3 has 17 amino acids. J gave up 1 base and V 4 bases, and 10 bases lay outside the gene matches. For the CDR3, the DNA is TGTGCCAGCAGCCTCGCTAGCGGGGGGCCTATATCCTACGAGCAGTACTTC. Residues: CASSLASGGPISYEQYF.

The chain is built from TRBV19 and TRBJ1-5; possibly TRBD1 for D (6 bases). Germline V gives CDR1 LNHDA, CDR2 SQIVND (reference sequence). The CDR3 has 14 amino acids. V lost 5 bases and J 6 bases, leaving 14 bases between the germline ends. In DNA, the CDR3 is TGTGCCAGTAGTGGCCCAGGGGAGGGTCAGCCCCAGCATTTT. This encodes CASSGPGEGQPQHF.

The chain is built from TRBV7-9 and TRBJ1-3, with 7 bases fitting TRBD1. Germline assignment: CDR1 SEHNR and CDR2 FQNEAQ (reference sequence). This CDR3 has 16 residues. Losses at the gene ends were 7 bases for V and 3 bases for J; bases not matched to a gene: 12. The CDR3 protein is CASTEGWDSDGNTIYF. The DNA for the CDR3 is TGTGCCAGCACCGAAGGATGGGACAGTGATGGAAACACCATATATTTT.

The genes are TRBV6-5 and TRBJ1-2, with D unclear. The CDR3 is made up of 15 amino acids. The ends were cut back, 0 bases at V and 4 bases at J, with 12 bases in the middle. Germline V lookup: CDR1 MNHEY, CDR2 SVGAGI. The CDR3 bases are TGTGCCAGCAGTTACTCGGCAGGAGGGCTCTATGGCTACACCTTC. Translating gives CASSYSAGGLYGYTF.

The J gene is TRBJ2-2, the V gene TRBV4-3, with D unclear. The CDR3 covers 16 residues. CDR1 and CDR2 (germline): LGHNA, YSLEER. The ends were cut back, 1 base at V and 1 base at J, with 10 bases in the middle. The CDR3 loop is CASSQGMAGNTGELFF. The DNA for the CDR3 is TGCGCCAGCAGCCAAGGGATGGCAGGGAACACCGGGGAGCTGTTTTTT.

This sequence joins TRBV5-1 and TRBJ2-1, with TRBD2 matching over 10 bases. The CDR3 sequence is 15 residues long. Germline CDR1 SGHRS, CDR2 YFSETQ. J was trimmed by 8 bases and V by 0 bases; bases with no gene match: 5. In DNA form, the CDR3 reads TGCGCCAGCAGCTTGGAGGGGACTAGCGCCCATGAGCAGTTCTTC. Protein product: CASSLEGTSAHEQFF. Full variable domain (remainder filled in from reference TRBV5-1 and TRBJ2-1): KAGVTQTPRYLIKTRGQQVTLSCSPISGHRSVSWYQQTPGQGLQFLFEYFSETQRNKGNFPGRFSGRQFSNSRSEMNVSTLELGDSALYLCASSLEGTSAHEQFFGPGTRLTVL.

CDR3 sequence reads: CASSLWGPGTGEETQYF. Written as DNA, the CDR3 is TGCGCCAGCAGCTTGTGGGGGCCCGGGACAGGGGAGGAGACCCAGTACTTC. The chain recombines TRBV5-1 with TRBJ2-5, with 10 nucleotides matching TRBD1. Trimming removed 1 base from V and 5 bases from J; junction bases left unmatched: 11. Germline CDR1 and CDR2: SGHRS and YFSETQ. The CDR3 length is 17 residues.

The rearrangement links TRBV6-1 to TRBJ2-2, with TRBD1 identical over 8 bases. The CDR3 spans 15 residues. The germline gives CDR1 MNHNS, CDR2 SASEGT. Losses at the gene ends were 6 bases for V and 1 base for J; bases not matched to a gene: 4. The CDR3 nucleotides are TGTGCCAGCAGGCAGGGGGCGCGGAACACCGGGGAGCTGTTTTTT. It specifies CASRQGARNTGELFF.

V is TRBV9 and J is TRBJ2-3; TRBD2 matches at 7 bases. This CDR3 contains 12 residues. V was clipped by 2 bases and J by 7 bases; unmatched bases: 1. Germline CDR1 and CDR2: SGDLS and YYNGEE. CDR3 amino acids: CASSVGGNTQYF. The CDR3 nucleotides are TGTGCCAGCAGCGTGGGGGGGAATACGCAGTATTTT.

The chain links TRBV9 to TRBJ2-7, with TRBD2 as a possible D gene (6 bases). The CDR3 runs to 16 residues. The V gene lost 0 bases and the J gene lost 7 bases, with 20 bases spanning the gap. Germline loops: CDR1 SGDLS, CDR2 YYNGEE. CDR3 residues: CASSVAPDATRGEQYF. The CDR3 nucleotides are TGTGCCAGCAGCGTAGCCCCCGACGCCACACGGGGGGAGCAGTACTTC.

The chain recombines TRBV11-2 with TRBJ2-7; D gene uncertain. The germline V and J ends were trimmed by 0 bases and 4 bases, with 10 bases remaining between them. The CDR3 is 14 residues long. The germline gives CDR1 SGHAT, CDR2 FQNNGV. CDR3 nucleotide sequence: TGTGCCAGCAGCTTAGATAATTACCTATACGAGCAGTACTTC. Translated, it gives CASSLDNYLYEQYF.

The rearrangement joins TRBV5-1 to TRBJ2-3; 9 bases line up with TRBD2. The germline CDR1 and CDR2 sequences are SGHRS and YFSETQ. This CDR3 spans 19 amino acids. J lost 1 base, V lost 4 bases, and 16 bases had no gene match. The CDR3 DNA is TGCGCCAGCAGCCTTTCGGGGGAGGTTGCTAGCGGGGGCACAGATACGCAGTATTTT. Its translation is CASSLSGEVASGGTDTQYF.

The V and J genes are TRBV5-1 and TRBJ1-2; D is uncertain. The ends were cut back, 0 bases at V and 8 bases at J, with 5 bases in the middle. The CDR3 totals 11 residues. Germline assignment: CDR1 SGHRS and CDR2 YFSETQ. The CDR3: CASSLERGYTF. In DNA, the CDR3 is TGCGCCAGCAGCTTGGAGCGAGGCTACACCTTC.

The chain links TRBV5-6 to TRBJ2-2; D uncertain. This CDR3 comprises 14 residues. In germline, CDR1 is SGHDT, CDR2 YYEEEE. V lost 7 bases, J lost 6 bases, and 16 bases lay in between. Here the CDR3 reads CASGPDLGAGELFF. In DNA form, the CDR3 reads TGTGCCAGCGGACCCGATCTTGGGGCCGGGGAGCTGTTTTTT.

The rearrangement uses TRBV7-9 and TRBJ2-1, with TRBD2 identical over 13 bases. CDR1 SEHNR and CDR2 FQNEAQ come from the germline V gene (reference sequence). The CDR3 totals 14 residues. The ends lost 5 bases at V and 13 bases at J; junction bases unmatched: 8. The CDR3 region is CASSPGLAGVGQFF. The CDR3 nucleotides read TGTGCCAGCAGCCCCGGACTAGCGGGAGTTGGACAGTTCTTC.

This clone was counted a few times. V gene TRBV4-2 combines with J gene TRBJ2-5; tentative D call: TRBD1 (6 bases). This CDR3 spans 13 amino acids. V gave up 4 bases and J gave up 5 bases, with 11 bases separating them. Germline V gives CDR1 LGHNA, CDR2 YNFKEQ. This CDR3 reads CASSRDRQETQYF. The CDR3 DNA is TGTGCCAGCAGCCGAGACAGGCAGGAGACCCAGTACTTC.

The chain joins TRBV27 to TRBJ1-6; no clear D. In germline, CDR1 is MNHEY, CDR2 SMNVEV (reference sequence). V lost 2 bases and J lost 6, with 11 bases in between. The CDR3 is made up of 15 amino acids. The CDR3: CASSLDGSPNSPLHF. The CDR3 nucleotides read TGTGCCAGCAGTTTAGACGGCTCACCTAATTCACCCCTCCACTTT.